The 25 T cell receptor beta chains below were found in one sample sequenced in a study of beta chain features in type 1 diabetes. The isolated RNA, all of it, was reverse transcribed, so expressed TCRB transcripts were what got sequenced. Sequenced by immunoSEQ multiplex PCR; TCRdb stores in-frame clones only, minus some. The repertoire holds around 450,000 clones, with roughly 10% as singletons. Material for sequencing was naive CD4+ T cells from blood. The receptors originated from a woman aged 18 to 35 in good health.

The rearrangement uses TRBV29-1 and TRBJ2-3; 8 bases line up with TRBD1. The CDR3 runs to 15 residues. V shed 4 bases, J shed 6 bases, and the junction held 12 bases outside the gene matches. The germline gives CDR1 SQVTM, CDR2 ANQGSEA. DNA for the CDR3: TGCAGCGTTGGCCCCGGAAGGACAGGGTTCGATACGCAGTATTTT. Its protein is CSVGPGRTGFDTQYF.

This chain joins TRBV6-1 and TRBJ1-2; D gene uncertain. The CDR3 length is 15 residues. V shed 7 bases and J shed 3 bases, with 18 bases lying between them. The germline CDR1 and CDR2 sequences are MNHNS and SASEGT. The chain's CDR3 is CASTQRREPHYGYTF. DNA of the CDR3: TGTGCCAGCACTCAAAGGAGGGAGCCGCACTATGGCTACACCTTC.

Only a few counts were recorded for this clone. The V gene is TRBV28, the J gene TRBJ2-1, with 7 nucleotides matching TRBD1. J gave up 8 bases and V 6 bases, and 7 bases lay outside the gene matches. This CDR3 is built from 13 residues. Germline CDR1 and CDR2: MDHEN and SYDVKM. In DNA form, the CDR3 reads TGTGCCAGCAGGGACAGGTTCCGGGATGAGCAGTTCTTC. Residues: CASRDRFRDEQFF. The whole variable domain, filled in from reference TRBV28 and TRBJ2-1, reads DVKVTQSSRYLVKRTGEKVFLECVQDMDHENMFWYRQDPGLGLRLIYFSYDVKMKEKGDIPEGYSVSREKKERFSLILESASTNQTSMYLCASRDRFRDEQFFGPGTRLTVL.

The J gene is TRBJ1-5, the V gene TRBV7-8; D is unresolved. Trimming stripped 2 bases from V and 2 bases from J, with 16 bases between. The germline V gene has CDR1 SGHVS and CDR2 FQNEAQ. The CDR3 contains 17 residues. This CDR3 is CASSLWGGNGGNQPQHF. DNA for the CDR3: TGTGCCAGCAGCTTATGGGGAGGGAATGGGGGCAATCAGCCCCAGCATTTT.

The chain recombines TRBV14 with TRBJ2-5, with unresolved D. Trimming shortened V by 2 bases and J by 3 bases, and 7 bases separated the two germline ends. This CDR3 region has 13 residues. Germline CDR1 SGHDN, CDR2 FVKESK. CDR3 DNA sequence: TGTGCCAGCAGCCAACGATATAAAGAGACCCAGTACTTC. This gives the protein CASSQRYKETQYF.

The rearrangement links TRBV5-1 to TRBJ2-2; D is undetermined. The germline CDR1 and CDR2 sequences are SGHRS and YFSETQ. The CDR3 spans 16 residues. The V and J ends lost 1 base and 8 bases respectively, with 18 bases between them. DNA of the CDR3: TGCGCCAGCAGCTTGCTGGGGATTCCTACTTCAGGGGAGCTGTTTTTT. It encodes CASSLLGIPTSGELFF.

This clone was found a few times. This chain joins TRBV20-1 and TRBJ2-7; D is unclear. Between the trimmed V and J ends, which lost 6 bases and 2 bases, there was a span of 8 bases. Germline CDR1 DFQATT, CDR2 SNEGSKA (reference sequence). The CDR3 totals 11 residues. CDR3 in DNA: TGCAGTGCGGGCCCTACCTACGAGCAGTACTTC. Translated, it gives CSAGPTYEQYF.

The rearrangement links TRBV4-2 to TRBJ1-6, with unresolved D. V lost 0 bases, J lost 15 bases, and 12 bases lay in between. In germline, CDR1 is LGHNA, CDR2 YNFKEQ. This CDR3 region has 13 residues. This CDR3 reads CASSQDLDRGLHF. In DNA form, the CDR3 reads TGTGCCAGCAGCCAAGATCTTGATCGTGGCCTCCACTTT.

The rearrangement joins TRBV6-1 to TRBJ1-1; D might be TRBD1 (5 bases). The V and J ends lost 6 bases and 1 base respectively, with 15 bases between them. CDR3 length equals 15 residues. CDR1 is MNHNS and CDR2 is SASEGT in the germline V gene. The DNA of the CDR3 is TGTGCCAGCAGGGATGAGGGGAGGGCGAACACTGAAGCTTTCTTT. This gives the protein CASRDEGRANTEAFF.

A few counts support this clone. The V and J genes are TRBV10-3 and TRBJ1-1; 7 bases align to TRBD1. J was trimmed by 2 bases and V by 1 base; bases with no gene match: 4. This CDR3 contains 15 residues. Germline CDR1 is ENHRY and CDR2 is SYGVKD. CDR3 DNA: TGTGCCATCAGTGAGTTAGAGGGGGCTAACACTGAAGCTTTCTTT. It yields the protein CAISELEGANTEAFF.

A few counts support this clone. CDR3 residues: CASSLVGAPIGYTF. CDR3 nucleotide sequence: TGTGCCAGCAGCTTAGTGGGGGCCCCTATTGGCTACACCTTC. The chain carries TRBV7-9 and TRBJ1-2; weak D call: TRBD1 (6 bases). This CDR3 has 14 residues. The V gene lost 1 base and the J gene lost 7 bases, with 13 bases spanning the gap. The germline gives CDR1 SEHNR, CDR2 FQNEAQ (reference sequence).

This clone has just a few counts. In DNA form, the CDR3 reads TGTGCCAGCAGGAGGGGAACCCACACCGAGACCCAGTACTTC. This encodes CASRRGTHTETQYF. This chain connects TRBV7-3 to TRBJ2-5; the D call may be TRBD1 or TRBD2 (5 bases each). Germline V lookup: CDR1 SGHTA, CDR2 FQGTGA. V was cut by 6 bases and J by 5 bases, with 16 bases left in between. The CDR3 loop spans 14 amino acids.

The J gene is TRBJ2-1, the V gene TRBV25-1, with TRBD1 matching over 7 bases. Germline CDR1 is MGHDK and CDR2 is SYGVNS. V dropped 0 bases and J dropped 3; count of bases not matched to a gene: 8. This CDR3 contains 17 residues. The CDR3 is CASSEYSLQGIYNEQFF. The CDR3 DNA is TGTGCCAGCAGTGAATATAGCTTACAGGGGATCTACAATGAGCAGTTCTTC.

This clone has only a few counts. The chain is built from TRBV4-1 and TRBJ2-1; 12 positions match TRBD1. J lost 3 bases, V lost 6 bases, and 3 bases had no gene match. Per germline, CDR1 MGHRA and CDR2 YSYEKL. This CDR3 comprises 15 residues. The CDR3 sequence: CASRGTGGDYNEQFF. CDR3 coding DNA: TGCGCCAGCAGAGGGACAGGGGGCGACTACAATGAGCAGTTCTTC.

The chain joins TRBV7-3 to TRBJ2-7; TRBD1 matches at 8 bases. V lost 5 bases and J lost 6; bases outside the gene matches: 6. Per the germline V gene, CDR1 is SGHTA and CDR2 is FQGTGA. The CDR3 spans 13 residues. The chain's CDR3 is CASSDWTGPEQYF. CDR3 DNA: TGTGCCAGCAGCGATTGGACAGGGCCCGAGCAGTACTTC.

The chain carries TRBV4-2 and TRBJ2-3; TRBD1 matches 9 bases. The germline CDR1 and CDR2 sequences are LGHNA and YNFKEQ. This CDR3 comprises 15 residues. The J segment lost 2 bases and the V segment lost 4 bases, leaving 4 bases of the junction unmatched. The CDR3 DNA reads TGTGCCAGCAGCCCACGGGACAGGGACACAGATACGCAGTATTTT. It codes for CASSPRDRDTDTQYF.

This clone was observed a few times. The gene calls are TRBV7-3 and TRBJ2-5, with D maybe TRBD2 (6 bases). The length of the CDR3 is 15 residues. The V gene's germline CDR1 is SGHTA and CDR2 FQGTGA. Trimming took off 0 bases at V and 4 bases at J, with 12 bases between the two ends. CDR3 DNA sequence: TGTGCCAGCAGCTTAACGGGGCAGGGAGGAGAGACCCAGTACTTC. The encoded protein is CASSLTGQGGETQYF.

The chain has TRBV14 and TRBJ2-5, with 7 bases lining up with TRBD1. Unmatched junction bases numbered 8, after V lost 4 bases and J lost 0 bases. The CDR3 is made up of 16 amino acids. Looked up from germline, CDR1 is SGHDN and CDR2 is FVKESK. The DNA for the CDR3 is TGTGCCAGCAGCCCGAGGACAGGCGGTGACCAAGAGACCCAGTACTTC. It translates to CASSPRTGGDQETQYF.

J is TRBJ1-4 and V is TRBV6-1, with a possible D match to TRBD1 (5 bases). Germline CDR1 is MNHNS and CDR2 is SASEGT. The V gene lost 8 bases and the J gene lost 8 bases, with 15 bases spanning the gap. The CDR3 covers 13 residues. CDR3 protein: CASFHWGSEKLFF. In nucleotides, the CDR3 is TGTGCCAGCTTTCATTGGGGGTCGGAAAAACTGTTTTTT.

There are a few counts of this clone. The chain employs TRBV23-1 and TRBJ1-1; no clear D gene. TRBV23-1 is sorted into the ORF group, with uncertain function. The CDR3 has 15 amino acids. V was clipped by 0 bases and J by 1 base, with 9 bases between them. The CDR3, as DNA: TGCGCCAGCAGTCAATCGCAACAGAGGAACACTGAAGCTTTCTTT. Protein: CASSQSQQRNTEAFF.

The chain is built from TRBV29-1 and TRBJ2-7; D perhaps matches TRBD1 (6 bases). The CDR3 contains 12 residues. Trimming pared 7 bases from V and 2 bases from J, leaving 12 bases between. From germline, CDR1 is SQVTM and CDR2 ANQGSEA. CDR3 amino acids: CSARGQTYEQYF. The CDR3 DNA is TGCAGCGCCCGAGGACAGACCTACGAGCAGTACTTC.

V is TRBV4-1 and J is TRBJ1-5; the D gene is possibly TRBD1 (6 bases). Per the germline V gene, CDR1 is MGHRA and CDR2 is YSYEKL. This CDR3 has 15 residues. Trimming left V 4 bases short and J 0 bases short, with 10 bases between. This CDR3 reads CASSLGQLSNQPQHF. The CDR3 region has the DNA TGCGCCAGCAGCCTTGGACAGCTTAGCAATCAGCCCCAGCATTTT.

The rearrangement links TRBV5-1 to TRBJ2-2; possible D gene TRBD2, 5 bases. The CDR3 extends over 19 amino acids. V dropped 0 bases and J dropped 1 base, with 19 bases sitting between them. Germline CDR1 and CDR2: SGHRS and YFSETQ. Written as DNA, the CDR3 is TGCGCCAGCAGCTTGGATGTTAGACTCCCGGGGATGAACACCGGGGAGCTGTTTTTT. This gives the protein CASSLDVRLPGMNTGELFF.

This clone was counted a few times. The chain joins TRBV18 to TRBJ2-3, with D possibly TRBD2 on 5 matching bases. Trimming shortened V by 4 bases and J by 10 bases, and 21 bases separated the two germline ends. The germline V gene has CDR1 KGHSH and CDR2 LQKENI. The CDR3 has 15 amino acids. CDR3 region: CASSLDWTLSVSQYF. The CDR3 DNA follows: TGTGCCAGCTCACTAGACTGGACTCTAAGCGTATCGCAGTATTTT.

This clone was seen only a few times. The rearrangement uses TRBV29-1 and TRBJ2-3, with a possible D match to TRBD2 (6 bases). The germline V gene has CDR1 SQVTM and CDR2 ANQGSEA. CDR3 length: 14 residues. Trimming left V 7 bases short and J 4 bases short, with 18 bases between. This CDR3 reads CSGRMEGRADTQYF. In DNA, the CDR3 is TGCAGCGGGCGGATGGAGGGTAGGGCAGATACGCAGTATTTT.